A single TCR beta chain is shown here with its context. The antigen is not known. These data belong to a study of cytomegalovirus exposure and HLA in healthy donors. Findings and limits, study-wide: Previous analysis showed most TCR beta V segments were productive about 90% or about 30% of the time.

Per germline, CDR1 SGHNT and CDR2 YYREEE (reference sequence). The V and J ends lost 4 bases and 1 base respectively, with 12 bases between them. There are 14 residues in the CDR3. The PCR made use of 60 Vbeta and 13 Jbeta primers. Original handling: Tens of millions of unique TCR beta chains, some 10 million of them shared, were counted by a later analysis. Produced via immunoSEQ multiplex PCR; TCRdb's table is partial and in-frame only. D and trimming come from the DNA, and the V and J calls and clone size come from that table. The repertoire consists of about 180,000 clones, with around 80% occurring once and the leading ten covering 1.5% to 2%.

The V gene is TRBV5-4, the J gene TRBJ2-7, with D perhaps given as TRBD1 or TRBD2 (6 bases each). The sequence was collected from a woman in her 30s in good health and CMV-seronegative. Sequencing input: PBMCs. CDR3 region: CASSLGGRSYEQYF. Here the CDR3 DNA reads TGTGCCAGCAGCCTGGGGGGCCGATCCTACGAGCAGTACTTC.